The T cell receptor beta chain described here comes from a study of T-cell reconstitution after alpha-beta-depleted transplantation in children. Points from the study as a whole: The study reportedly traced alpha-beta T cells about two months after transplant to several hundred expanded graft clones.

During its preparation, the TCRbeta library received unique molecular identifiers. TCRdb called the PCR reads again in MiXCR, with one record for every CDR3 protein. This sample has roughly 340,000 distinct CDR3 sequences, with around 15% found just once. V was shortened by 2 bases and J by 3 bases, with 11 bases between the two germline ends. The CDR3 consists of 15 residues. Germline V gives CDR1 SGHTA, CDR2 FQGNSA. A note on this clonotype: What it binds is unknown.

The gene calls are TRBV7-2 and TRBJ2-1, with a tentative D call TRBD2 (5 bases). The TCR was taken from a male patient aged 2-15 years who had a stem cell transplant for acute lymphoblastic leukemia, so the T cells may come from the graft donor. The sample here was PBMCs, mostly from graft donor cells, taken 360 days after TCRalphabeta/CD19-depleted stem cell transplant. The CDR3 reads CASSLSRTGYNEQFF. The CDR3 region has the DNA TGTGCCAGCAGCTTATCGCGGACTGGCTACAATGAGCAGTTCTTC. Full variable domain (rest looked up from reference TRBV7-2 and TRBJ2-1): GAGVSQSPSNKVTEKGKDVELRCDPISGHTALYWYRQSLGQGLEFLIYFQGNSAPDKSGLPSDRFSAERTGGSVSTLTIQRTQQEDSAVYLCASSLSRTGYNEQFFGPGTRLTVL.